The 8 T cell receptor beta chains in this list originate from one sample, sequenced in a study of blood T cell repertoires in COVID-19. Sequencing was performed with immunoSEQ multiplex PCR; in TCRdb, only in-frame clones are kept and a portion is missing. Altogether fewer than 110,000 clones are present, around nine tenths being singletons, with the ten largest covering under 4%. The specimen sequenced was peripheral blood. The receptors were sampled from a man aged 50 to 59 in a cohort sampled during active COVID-19.

The rearrangement joins TRBV15 to TRBJ1-5; D possibly corresponds to TRBD1 (6 bases). Between the trimmed V and J ends, which lost 0 bases and 1 base, there was a span of 7 bases. There are 15 residues in the CDR3. In germline, CDR1 is LNHNV, CDR2 YYDKDF (reference sequence). CDR3 DNA sequence: TGTGCCACCAGCAGAGACAGGGGAAGCAATCAGCCCCAGCATTTT. Amino acid sequence: CATSRDRGSNQPQHF. The variable domain in full, completed from reference TRBV15 and TRBJ1-5, reads DAMVIQNPRYQVTQFGKPVTLSCSQTLNHNVMYWYQQKSSQAPKLLFHYYDKDFNNEADTPDNFQSRRPNTSFCFLDIRSPGLGDTAMYLCATSRDRGSNQPQHFGDGTRLSIL.

The chain combines TRBV5-8 with TRBJ1-6; a weak D match, TRBD1 (5 bases). The germline V gene encodes CDR1 SGHTS and CDR2 YDEGEE. The CDR3 sequence is 15 residues long. Trimming cost V 7 bases and J 4 bases, with 15 bases left between them. The DNA of the CDR3 is TGTGCCAGCCCACCGCAGGGAACGTATAATTCACCCCTCCACTTT. It specifies CASPPQGTYNSPLHF.

The chain links TRBV25-1 to TRBJ2-1, with D hard to call. V lost 4 bases to trimming and J lost 0 bases, with 13 bases between them. CDR1 and CDR2 (germline): MGHDK, SYGVNS. The CDR3 extends over 16 amino acids. CDR3 sequence: CASSANPRGSYNEQFF. The CDR3 region has the DNA TGTGCCAGCAGTGCAAATCCCAGAGGCTCCTACAATGAGCAGTTCTTC.

The rearrangement links TRBV5-1 to TRBJ2-7; 9 bases map to TRBD1. Germline V CDR1 and CDR2: SGHRS, YFSETQ. V was clipped by 8 bases and J by 5 bases; unmatched bases: 5. CDR3 size: 12 residues. The CDR3 loop reads CASGTGKNEQYF. As DNA, the CDR3 is TGCGCCAGTGGGACAGGGAAGAACGAGCAGTACTTC. Filled out from reference TRBV5-1 and TRBJ2-7, the complete variable domain reads KAGVTQTPRYLIKTRGQQVTLSCSPISGHRSVSWYQQTPGQGLQFLFEYFSETQRNKGNFPGRFSGRQFSNSRSEMNVSTLELGDSALYLCASGTGKNEQYFGPGTRLTVT.

The V gene is TRBV24-1, the J gene TRBJ2-3; D is possibly TRBD2 (5 bases). Between the trimmed V and J ends, which lost 4 bases and 1 base, there was a span of 11 bases. Germline lookup yields CDR1 KGHDR and CDR2 SFDVKD. CDR3 size: 15 residues. The CDR3 region has the DNA TGTGCCACCAGTGAACTGAACGGGGGCACAGATACGCAGTATTTT. Translation: CATSELNGGTDTQYF.

This CDR3 reads CASSLGFGGETQYF. The DNA of the CDR3 is TGTGCCAGCAGCTTAGGCTTCGGGGGGGAGACCCAGTACTTC. The rearrangement uses TRBV7-2 and TRBJ2-5; 7 bases line up with TRBD2. Germline CDR1 reads SGHTA; CDR2 reads FQGNSA. The CDR3 runs 14 residues. V lost 1 base, J lost 5 bases, and 4 bases stayed unmatched.

The V and J genes are TRBV6-1 and TRBJ1-5; the D gene is possibly TRBD1 (5 bases). Trimming removed 4 bases from V and 2 bases from J, with 15 bases in between. The CDR3 is 16 amino acids. Germline CDR1 and CDR2: MNHNS and SASEGT. Here the CDR3 DNA reads TGTGCCAGCAGTGGCCCTCAGGGCGTTGGCAATCAGCCCCAGCATTTT. This encodes CASSGPQGVGNQPQHF.

V is TRBV11-3 and J is TRBJ2-3, with D unresolved. The CDR3 has 15 residues. V gave up 5 bases and J gave up 2 bases, with 14 bases separating them. Germline V gene data show CDR1 as SGHNT and CDR2 as YENEEA. The CDR3 region is CASSPRHLSTDTQYF. CDR3 in DNA: TGTGCCAGCAGCCCCCGACACCTATCCACAGATACGCAGTATTTT.